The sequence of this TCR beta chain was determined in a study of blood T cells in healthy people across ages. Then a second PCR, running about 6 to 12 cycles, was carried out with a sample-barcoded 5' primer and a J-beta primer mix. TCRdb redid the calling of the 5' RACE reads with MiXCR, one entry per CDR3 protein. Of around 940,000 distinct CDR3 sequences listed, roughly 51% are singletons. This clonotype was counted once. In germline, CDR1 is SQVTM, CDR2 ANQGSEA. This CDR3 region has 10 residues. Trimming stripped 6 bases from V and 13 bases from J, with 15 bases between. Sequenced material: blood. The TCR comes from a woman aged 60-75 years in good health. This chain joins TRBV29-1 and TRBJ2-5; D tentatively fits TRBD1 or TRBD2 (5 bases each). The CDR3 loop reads CSVGDRDVYF. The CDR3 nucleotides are TGCAGCGTGGGGGACCGCGACGTGTACTTC.